This TCR beta chain emerged from a study of T cell responses to AZD1222 COVID-19 vaccine. The protocol was immunoSEQ multiplex PCR, while the TCRdb copy is restricted to in-frame clones and leaves out a portion. The sample shows 85,000 to 120,000 clones, 85% to 90% of them seen only once. A remark on this clone: Its antigen is not known.

Study-level results: Donor demographics were predominantly white British with a female majority; clonal diversity may be underestimated.

Source: peripheral blood, taken on day 0 of AZD1222 vaccination. This clonotype was obtained from an adult in good health.

The CDR3 DNA reads TGTGCCAGCCGGGGGGGGCTTAACACTGAAGCTTTCTTT. This sequence encodes CASRGGLNTEAFF. This chain joins TRBV28 and TRBJ1-1; tentative D call: TRBD1 (6 bases). V was shortened by 8 bases and J by 2 bases, with 12 bases between the two germline ends. Germline CDR1 reads MDHEN; CDR2 reads SYDVKM. This CDR3 is built from 13 residues.